These T cell receptor beta chains were read from a single sample in a study of blood T cell repertoires in COVID-19. Libraries were prepared by immunoSEQ multiplex PCR; TCRdb keeps only in-frame clonotypes and omits some of them. The sample lists about 320,000 clones; under 90% were seen once. The sequenced sample was PBMCs or T cells enriched from blood (not recorded which). These receptors all come from a man aged 55 to 69 who had recovered from COVID-19. The CDR3 runs from the conserved cysteine through the conserved F or W. D genes are given only for firm matches. Size is omitted from some rows. Given values are once, few, many or a class for expanded clones.

V gene	D gene	clone size	J gene	CDR3 protein	CDR3 DNA
TRBV7-3	TRBD1	once	TRBJ2-3	CASSLTGDEKDTQYF	TGTGCCAGCAGCTTGACAGGGGATGAGAAAGATACGCAGTATTTT
TRBV27	.	.	TRBJ1-3	CASSSTYRDISGNTIYF	TGTGCCAGCAGTTCGACCTACCGCGACATCTCTGGAAACACCATATATTTT
TRBV28	.	.	TRBJ1-5	CASSFVVSNQPQHF	TGTGCCAGCAGTTTCGTCGTTAGCAATCAGCCCCAGCATTTT
TRBV19	.	.	TRBJ1-2	CASSIHLAVASYTF	TGTGCCAGTAGTATTCATCTGGCGGTCGCAAGCTACACCTTC
TRBV28	.	.	TRBJ1-6	CASSPVGVNNSPLHF	TGTGCCAGCAGTCCTGTAGGGGTCAATAATTCACCCCTCCACTTT
TRBV4-3	.	many	TRBJ2-7	CASSQDRGSGYEQYF	TGCGCCAGCAGCCAAGATCGGGGGAGTGGGTACGAGCAGTACTTC
TRBV5-4	.	.	TRBJ1-1	CASSRTSGDTEAFF	TGTGCCAGCAGCAGAACCTCAGGGGACACTGAAGCTTTCTTT
TRBV27	TRBD1	few	TRBJ2-2	CASSNTGGTGELFF	TGTGCCAGCAGTAATACAGGGGGCACCGGGGAGCTGTTTTTT
TRBV10-3	TRBD2	.	TRBJ2-7	CAISEQGLGTSGSLTYEQYF	TGTGCCATCAGTGAGCAAGGGTTAGGGACTAGCGGGTCACTTACCTACGAGCAGTACTTC
TRBV18	TRBD2	.	TRBJ2-7	CASSPKGLADGSEQYF	TGTGCCAGCTCACCGAAGGGTCTAGCGGACGGGTCCGAGCAGTACTTC
TRBV20-1	.	.	TRBJ1-6	CSASAGLSYNSPLHF	TGCAGTGCTAGTGCAGGGCTTTCCTATAATTCACCCCTCCACTTT
TRBV29-1	TRBD1	.	TRBJ2-3	CSVEPAGGRTDTQYF	TGCAGCGTTGAACCGGCAGGGGGCCGCACAGATACGCAGTATTTT
TRBV5-4	TRBD2	.	TRBJ2-3	CASSLLLASGKGFTDTQYF	TGTGCCAGCAGCTTGTTGTTGGCTAGCGGGAAGGGGTTCACAGATACGCAGTATTTT
TRBV6-2/TRBV6-3	.	once	TRBJ2-5	CASSYGGAQYF	TGTGCCAGCAGTTACGGGGGCGCCCAGTACTTC
TRBV7-2	TRBD2	.	TRBJ2-7	CASSSILAGGYEQYF	TGTGCCAGCAGCTCTATACTAGCGGGAGGGTACGAGCAGTACTTC
TRBV7-9	TRBD1	.	TRBJ2-7	CASSGRTGTSSYEQYF	TGTGCCAGCAGCGGCAGGACAGGGACGAGCTCCTACGAGCAGTACTTC
TRBV14	.	.	TRBJ2-7	CASSQGTVSRVYEQYF	TGTGCCAGCAGCCAAGGGACAGTCTCTAGGGTGTACGAGCAGTACTTC
TRBV4-1	TRBD1	.	TRBJ2-2	CASSSRDRGPGELFF	TGCGCCAGCAGCAGCCGGGACAGGGGTCCCGGGGAGCTGTTTTTT
TRBV6-1	.	.	TRBJ2-3	CASSEAPQTDTQYF	TGTGCCAGCAGTGAAGCGCCCCAGACAGATACGCAGTATTTT
TRBV7-9	TRBD1	.	TRBJ2-7	CASSLQGDEQYF	TGTGCCAGCAGCTTACAGGGGGACGAGCAGTACTTC
TRBV19	.	.	TRBJ2-5	CASSQRRETQYF	TGTGCCAGTAGCCAAAGGCGGGAGACCCAGTACTTC
TRBV5-4	.	.	TRBJ2-3	CAITGGGAQYSTDTQYF	TGTGCCATCACCGGAGGGGGCGCACAGTATAGCACAGATACGCAGTATTTT
TRBV5-5	TRBD2	.	TRBJ2-7	CASGNRLLTSGRESSYEQYF	TGTGCCAGCGGAAACCGGCTTCTCACTAGCGGGAGGGAGAGCTCCTACGAGCAGTACTTC
TRBV7-2	TRBD2	.	TRBJ2-1	CASSSSSGSYNEQFF	TGTGCCAGCAGCTCATCTAGCGGGAGCTACAATGAGCAGTTCTTC
TRBV10-1	.	.	TRBJ2-7	CASSVGGLTYEQYF	TGCGCCAGCAGTGTCGGGGGGCTTACCTACGAGCAGTACTTC
TRBV21-1	.	.	TRBJ1-5	CASSKLSDRESNQPQHF	TGTGCCAGCAGCAAACTCTCGGACAGGGAAAGCAATCAGCCCCAGCATTTT
TRBV28	.	.	TRBJ1-2	CASSIQAGYTF	TGTGCCAGCAGCATTCAGGCTGGCTACACCTTC
TRBV3-1/TRBV3-2	.	.	TRBJ2-2	CASSRYSGYNTGELFF	TGTGCCAGCAGCCGATATAGCGGATATAACACCGGGGAGCTGTTTTTT
TRBV5-6	.	.	TRBJ2-5	CASSANTPPQYF	TGTGCCAGCAGCGCAAATACTCCCCCCCAGTACTTC
TRBV3-1/TRBV3-2	.	.	TRBJ2-7	CASRLAGTYEQYF	TGTGCCAGCAGACTGGCCGGGACCTACGAGCAGTACTTC
TRBV10-3	TRBD1	.	TRBJ2-3	CAISRQGARTDTQYF	TGTGCCATCAGTAGACAGGGGGCTCGCACAGATACGCAGTATTTT
TRBV5-1	.	.	TRBJ2-7	CASASPGQGSYEQYF	TGCGCCAGCGCCTCCCCAGGCCAGGGTTCCTACGAGCAGTACTTC
TRBV9	TRBD1	.	TRBJ2-7	CASSAGQSYEQYF	TGTGCCAGCAGCGCGGGACAGAGCTACGAGCAGTACTTC
TRBV2	TRBD1	.	TRBJ1-3	CASSGPGQGLAGDTIYF	TGTGCCAGCAGTGGTCCGGGACAGGGGTTAGCTGGAGACACCATATATTTT
TRBV10-2	TRBD1	.	TRBJ1-3	CASREPGTVFSGNTIYF	TGCGCCAGCAGGGAACCTGGGACAGTCTTCTCTGGAAACACCATATATTTT
TRBV19	.	few	TRBJ1-1	CASNSAILNTEAFF	TGTGCCAGTAACTCCGCGATCCTGAACACTGAAGCTTTCTTT
TRBV4-3	.	.	TRBJ2-7	CASSRPDTVRSYEQYF	TGCGCCAGCAGCCGCCCCGACACGGTAAGGTCCTACGAGCAGTACTTC
TRBV5-1	TRBD1	.	TRBJ2-1	CASSLWTGGGEQFF	TGCGCCAGCAGCTTGTGGACAGGGGGCGGTGAGCAGTTCTTC
TRBV10-3	.	.	TRBJ2-3	CAISEGRGTDTQYF	TGTGCCATCAGTGAGGGCAGGGGTACAGATACGCAGTATTTT
TRBV7-9	.	once	TRBJ1-1	CASSLDTRAAVAFF	TGTGCCAGCAGCTTAGATACTAGAGCCGCCGTGGCTTTCTTT
TRBV25-1	.	.	TRBJ2-2	CASSVQGLNTGELFF	TGTGCCAGCAGTGTACAGGGCCTGAACACCGGGGAGCTGTTTTTT
TRBV25-1	TRBD1	.	TRBJ1-6	CASSDSGQGNSPLHF	TGTGCCAGCAGTGACTCGGGACAGGGGAATTCACCCCTCCACTTT
TRBV7-3	.	.	TRBJ2-3	CASSSFSDTQYF	TGTGCCAGCAGCTCCTTTTCAGATACGCAGTATTTT
TRBV3-1/TRBV3-2	.	.	TRBJ1-6	CASSQAGGIGPLHF	TGTGCCAGCAGCCAAGCGGGAGGAATCGGACCCCTCCACTTT
TRBV5-1	.	few	TRBJ1-3	CASSLVTGSGNTIYF	TGCGCCAGCAGCTTGGTGACGGGCTCTGGAAACACCATATATTTT
TRBV5-1	.	.	TRBJ2-1	CASSLGTRRAYNEQFF	TGCGCCAGCAGCTTGGGAACGCGGAGAGCCTACAATGAGCAGTTCTTC
TRBV4-1	.	once	TRBJ2-7	CASSQGGGTVYEQYF	TGCGCCAGCAGCCAGGGGGGCGGGACAGTCTACGAGCAGTACTTC
TRBV6-2/TRBV6-3	TRBD2	.	TRBJ2-1	CASTPSGKSYNEQFF	TGTGCCAGCACCCCTAGCGGGAAGTCCTACAATGAGCAGTTCTTC
TRBV11-3	TRBD2	.	TRBJ2-1	CASSSGGSEQFF	TGTGCCAGCAGCTCGGGAGGCTCTGAGCAGTTCTTC
TRBV7-7	TRBD2	.	TRBJ2-3	CASSLALSGNADTQYF	TGTGCTAGCAGCTTAGCATTAAGCGGGAACGCAGATACGCAGTATTTT
TRBV7-9	.	.	TRBJ1-4	CASSLSATNEKLFF	TGTGCCAGCAGCTTGAGTGCAACTAATGAAAAACTGTTTTTT